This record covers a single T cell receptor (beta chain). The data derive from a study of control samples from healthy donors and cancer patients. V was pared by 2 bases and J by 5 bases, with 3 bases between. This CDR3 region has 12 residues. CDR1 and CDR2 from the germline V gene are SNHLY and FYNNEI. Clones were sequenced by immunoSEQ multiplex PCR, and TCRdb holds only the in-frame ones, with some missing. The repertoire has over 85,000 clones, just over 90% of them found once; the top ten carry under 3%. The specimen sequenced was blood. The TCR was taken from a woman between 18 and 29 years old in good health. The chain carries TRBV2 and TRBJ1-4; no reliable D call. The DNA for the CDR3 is TGTGCCAGCAGTGAACGGAATGAAAAACTGTTTTTT. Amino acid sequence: CASSERNEKLFF.